The 25 T cell receptor beta chains given below trace back to one sample, sequenced in a study of blood T cell dynamics during melanoma immunotherapy. This table comes from immunoSEQ multiplex PCR, and its TCRdb copy is limited to in-frame clones, with some not included. The table has under 9,500 clones, roughly 85% seen once; the top ten hold 6.3%. The time point denotes: week 3, after first cycle of checkpoint inhibitor. The sequencing used blood, collected from a patient treated with checkpoint blockade. These receptors all come from a human donor with melanoma.

The CDR3 here is CASSSTSGGTDTQYF. Here the CDR3 DNA reads TGTGCCAGCAGCTCCACTAGCGGGGGAACAGATACGCAGTATTTT. J is TRBJ2-3 and V is TRBV14, with 11 bases aligning to TRBD2. The CDR3 has 15 amino acids. The trim removed 5 bases at V and 3 bases at J, leaving 4 bases unmatched. Germline CDR1 SGHDN, CDR2 FVKESK.

The rearrangement links TRBV2 to TRBJ1-3; D not resolved. Trimming removed 4 bases at V and 0 bases at J, with 7 bases between. The CDR3 is 14 amino acids. Germline assignment: CDR1 SNHLY and CDR2 FYNNEI. The CDR3 sequence: CASSVEASGNTIYF. CDR3 nucleotide sequence: TGTGCCAGCAGTGTCGAGGCCTCTGGAAACACCATATATTTT.

This chain joins TRBV7-9 and TRBJ1-2, with TRBD1 matching 7 bases. This CDR3 has 12 residues. The junction had 3 bases not matched to a gene; V was cut back by 5 bases and J by 6 bases. Germline V CDR1 and CDR2: SEHNR, FQNEAQ (reference sequence). CDR3 sequence (DNA): TGTGCCAGCAGCGAGGGGGCAGATGGCTACACCTTC. As protein: CASSEGADGYTF.

This rearrangement joins TRBV7-2 to TRBJ1-2, with a tentative D call TRBD1 (6 bases). V was clipped by 1 base and J by 7 bases, with 16 bases between them. In germline, CDR1 is SGHTA, CDR2 FQGNSA. This CDR3 spans 15 amino acids. CDR3 region: CASSLEGGRVGGYTF. In DNA form, the CDR3 reads TGTGCCAGCAGCTTAGAAGGGGGTAGGGTTGGTGGCTACACCTTC.

This chain uses TRBV7-8 with TRBJ2-1; TRBD2 matches 14 bases. CDR1 and CDR2 from the germline V gene are SGHVS and FQNEAQ. CDR3 length: 16 residues. V lost 5 bases and J lost 4; bases outside the gene matches: 4. The CDR3 spells CASSLGLAGGYNEQFF. Written as DNA, the CDR3 is TGTGCCAGCAGCCTCGGACTAGCGGGAGGTTACAATGAGCAGTTCTTC.

The V gene is TRBV27, the J gene TRBJ2-1; D is tentatively TRBD1 or TRBD2 (6 bases each). V lost 3 bases, J lost 8 bases, and 26 bases lay in between. The length of the CDR3 is 18 residues. From germline, CDR1 is MNHEY and CDR2 SMNVEV (reference sequence). This CDR3 is CASSFSLGGTTGVHEQFF. The CDR3 DNA reads TGTGCCAGCAGTTTCTCCCTAGGCGGGACAACTGGGGTCCATGAGCAGTTCTTC.

The chain combines TRBV5-6 with TRBJ1-5; TRBD1 matches at 12 bases. The J segment lost 6 bases and the V segment lost 4 bases, leaving 11 bases of the junction unmatched. CDR1 is SGHDT and CDR2 is YYEEEE in the germline V gene. CDR3 length: 17 amino acids. The CDR3 loop reads CASSQRRDRGQGQPQHF. CDR3 DNA: TGTGCCAGCAGCCAGAGGAGGGACAGGGGGCAGGGTCAGCCCCAGCATTTT.

The chain has TRBV5-6 and TRBJ1-6, with D unclear. This CDR3 is 15 amino acids long. CDR1 SGHDT and CDR2 YYEEEE come from the germline V gene. V lost 1 base, J lost 7 bases, and 12 bases lay in between. The CDR3 sequence is CASSLYSYQNSPLHF. CDR3 DNA sequence: TGTGCCAGCAGCTTGTATTCTTATCAAAATTCACCCCTCCACTTT. Combining the CDR3 with reference TRBV5-6 and TRBJ1-6 gives the whole variable domain DAGVTQSPTHLIKTRGQQVTLRCSPKSGHDTVSWYQQALGQGPQFIFQYYEEEERQRGNFPDRFSGHQFPNYSSELNVNALLLGDSALYLCASSLYSYQNSPLHFGNGTRLTVT.

The chain employs TRBV18 and TRBJ2-7; 11 bases match TRBD1. Looked up from germline, CDR1 is KGHSH and CDR2 is LQKENI. V dropped 3 bases and J dropped 5; count of bases not matched to a gene: 12. The length of the CDR3 is 17 residues. The CDR3: CASSPIIGQGARNEQYF. The CDR3 DNA is TGTGCCAGCTCACCTATCATTGGACAGGGGGCGCGGAACGAGCAGTACTTC.

The rearrangement uses TRBV28 and TRBJ1-3, with 8 bases matching TRBD1. The J segment lost 1 base and the V segment lost 5 bases, leaving 7 bases of the junction unmatched. CDR1 MDHEN and CDR2 SYDVKM come from the germline V gene. This CDR3 has 16 residues. The CDR3 here is CASSHRTGRSGNTIYF. The CDR3 bases are TGTGCCAGCAGTCACAGGACAGGGCGATCTGGAAACACCATATATTTT.

The J gene is TRBJ1-5, the V gene TRBV19; a weak D match, TRBD1 (6 bases). CDR3 length: 13 residues. V was shortened by 6 bases and J by 6 bases, with 12 bases between the two germline ends. Germline values: CDR1 LNHDA, CDR2 SQIVND (reference sequence). CDR3 loop: CASSRGQVQPQHF. The CDR3, as DNA: TGTGCCAGTAGCCGGGGGCAGGTTCAGCCCCAGCATTTT.

The chain links TRBV28 to TRBJ2-3; 7 bases fit TRBD1. The CDR3 contains 15 residues. Trimming took 5 bases from V and 5 from J; bases not matched to a gene: 10. Germline assignment: CDR1 MDHEN and CDR2 SYDVKM. DNA of the CDR3: TGTGCCAGCAGTATCAGGGGGACGACGGAAGATACGCAGTATTTT. It is translated as CASSIRGTTEDTQYF.

This chain connects TRBV29-1 to TRBJ2-2, with unresolved D. The CDR3 is made up of 14 amino acids. Germline lookup yields CDR1 SQVTM and CDR2 ANQGSEA. Trimming took 8 bases from V and 6 from J, leaving 19 bases between them. The CDR3 DNA reads as TGCAGCTTCCATCCCCCACAGCCGCCCGGGGAGCTGTTTTTT. Its protein is CSFHPPQPPGELFF.

The V gene is TRBV5-5, the J gene TRBJ1-6, with D uncertain. Germline lookup yields CDR1 SGHKS and CDR2 YYEKEE (reference sequence). Trimming took 0 bases from V and 6 from J, leaving 7 bases between them. The CDR3 is 14 residues long. CDR3 nucleotide sequence: TGTGCCAGCAGCTTGGGCCAGGTTAATTCACCCCTCCACTTT. Translated: CASSLGQVNSPLHF.

This clone was detected only once. CDR3 sequence reads: CASSPGAYEQYF. CDR3 DNA: TGTGCCAGCAGCCCGGGGGCCTACGAGCAGTACTTC. The chain has TRBV9 and TRBJ2-7; maybe TRBD2 (6 bases). This CDR3 is built from 12 residues. Trimming cost V 4 bases and J 2 bases, with 7 bases left between them. Germline V CDR1 and CDR2: SGDLS, YYNGEE. Combining the CDR3 with reference TRBV9 and TRBJ2-7 gives the whole variable domain DSGVTQTPKHLITATGQRVTLRCSPRSGDLSVYWYQQSLDQGLQFLIQYYNGEERAKGNILERFSAQQFPDLHSELNLSSLELGDSALYFCASSPGAYEQYFGPGTRLTVT.

The chain carries TRBV30 and TRBJ1-5; maybe TRBD1 (5 bases). Germline assignment: CDR1 GTSNPN and CDR2 SVGIG (reference sequence). V was trimmed by 1 base and J by 0 bases, leaving 10 bases between them. There are 15 residues in the CDR3. The CDR3 coding sequence is TGTGCCTGGAGTGAAGGGACCCTTAGCAATCAGCCCCAGCATTTT. This codes for CAWSEGTLSNQPQHF. The whole variable domain, remainder taken from reference TRBV30 and TRBJ1-5, is SQTIHQWPATLVQPVGSPLSLECTVEGTSNPNLYWYRQAAGRGLQLLFYSVGIGQISSEVPQNLSASRPQDRQFILSSKKLLLSDSGFYLCAWSEGTLSNQPQHFGDGTRLSIL.

The rearrangement uses TRBV18 and TRBJ2-5; tentatively, D is TRBD2 (7 bases). Trimming cost V 3 bases and J 4 bases, with 12 bases left between them. CDR1 is KGHSH and CDR2 is LQKENI in the germline V gene. The CDR3 spans 14 residues. The CDR3 sequence: CASSPAGAGETQYF. CDR3 DNA sequence: TGTGCCAGCTCACCTGCGGGGGCCGGAGAGACCCAGTACTTC.

The gene calls are TRBV2 and TRBJ1-1; possibly TRBD1 for D (5 bases). This CDR3 has 15 residues. Germline assignment: CDR1 SNHLY and CDR2 FYNNEI. The germline V and J ends were trimmed by 3 bases and 4 bases, with 15 bases remaining between them. This CDR3 is CASSESPRGGTEAFF. In DNA form, the CDR3 reads TGTGCCAGCAGTGAGAGTCCCCGGGGGGGCACTGAAGCTTTCTTT.

The CDR3 here is CASGGQGTNQPQHF. The CDR3 region has the DNA TGTGCCAGCGGGGGACAGGGAACGAATCAGCCCCAGCATTTT. The gene calls are TRBV27 and TRBJ1-5; TRBD1 matches 9 bases. This CDR3 contains 14 residues. CDR1 is MNHEY and CDR2 is SMNVEV in the germline V gene (reference sequence). Trimming removed 8 bases from V and 4 bases from J; junction bases left unmatched: 6.

In nucleotides, the CDR3 is TGTGCCAGCAGCAAAGCCCGCTGGGGAGCGGGAGTTTACGAGCAGTACTTC. Protein sequence: CASSKARWGAGVYEQYF. V is TRBV21-1 and J is TRBJ2-7; no check of the table's D call, TRBD2, against the DNA was made. TRBV21-1 is recorded as a pseudogene. There are 17 residues in the CDR3.

The chain uses TRBV7-2 and TRBJ2-1, with a weak D call TRBD1 (6 bases). The CDR3 consists of 14 residues. Trimming removed 1 base at V and 9 bases at J, with 13 bases between. In germline, CDR1 is SGHTA, CDR2 FQGNSA. The CDR3 DNA reads as TGTGCCAGCAGCTTAGTCGAGGACAGAGGTGAGCAGTTCTTC. Translating gives CASSLVEDRGEQFF.

This clone has a single count. V is TRBV18 and J is TRBJ2-1, with D unclear. This CDR3 is built from 14 residues. The V end lost 6 bases, the J end lost 5 bases, and 14 bases lay between the germline ends. Germline CDR1 KGHSH, CDR2 LQKENI. The CDR3 spells CASSLSEVNNEQFF. The CDR3 DNA is TGTGCCAGCTCCCTGAGCGAGGTCAACAATGAGCAGTTCTTC.

CDR3 sequence: CASSLRTGQPQHF. The DNA for the CDR3 is TGTGCCAGCAGCTTACGGACGGGGCAGCCCCAGCATTTT. The J gene is TRBJ1-5, the V gene TRBV5-6; D not resolved. In germline, CDR1 is SGHDT, CDR2 YYEEEE. The V gene lost 2 bases and the J gene lost 7 bases, with 10 bases spanning the gap. This CDR3 spans 13 amino acids.

The chain couples TRBV5-1 to TRBJ1-4; D may be TRBD1 (5 bases). With 0 bases removed from V and 0 bases from J, the gap between germline ends came to 9 bases. Germline CDR1 SGHRS, CDR2 YFSETQ. This CDR3 comprises 16 residues. CDR3 coding DNA: TGCGCCAGCAGCTTGGGAAGGGGTGCAACTAATGAAAAACTGTTTTTT. Translating it yields CASSLGRGATNEKLFF.

This sequence joins TRBV5-5 and TRBJ1-2; D call uncertain. Per germline, CDR1 SGHKS and CDR2 YYEKEE (reference sequence). Deletions cut 0 bases from V and 8 bases from J, with 11 bases between. The CDR3 spans 13 residues. In DNA, the CDR3 is TGTGCCAGCAGCTTGGAACCGTTAGGGGGCTACACCTTC. It translates to CASSLEPLGGYTF.